The TCR beta chain under discussion was sequenced for a study of T cell responses to AZD1222 COVID-19 vaccine. This CDR3 comprises 12 residues. Trimming removed 3 bases at V and 7 bases at J, with 6 bases between. Per the germline V gene, CDR1 is LGHNA and CDR2 is YNFKEQ. The repertoire was sequenced with immunoSEQ multiplex PCR; TCRdb's copy has only in-frame clones and lacks some. Of 95,000 to 110,000 clones in the sample, 88% are singletons; the top ten hold more than 8%. The input for sequencing was peripheral blood, taken on day 0 of AZD1222 vaccination. The clonotype was recovered from an adult in good health. The V and J genes are TRBV4-2 and TRBJ2-2; D unclear. The CDR3 nucleotides read TGTGCCAGCAGCCATTCGAACGGGGAGCTGTTTTTT. It yields the protein CASSHSNGELFF.